Presented here are 13 T cell receptor beta chains from one specimen sequenced in a study of tumor-infiltrating lymphocytes in primary liver carcinoma. Joint extraction of RNA and DNA used 20-30 mg of bulk tissue that was unsorted. The researchers produced TCR beta cDNA from around 500 ng total RNA with a constant-region primer. ARM-PCR, slightly modified, supplied the TCR beta libraries through three nested multiplex PCR rounds. The first two PCR rounds used TRBV1-TRBV30 forward primers with a C-beta reverse primer, 10 cycles each. TCRdb analysed the multiplex PCR reads with MiXCR anew, one entry per CDR3 protein. Of approximately 46,000 distinct CDR3 sequences in the sample, approximately 82% are singletons; the top ten hold around 40%. Sequencing was carried out using tumor-adjacent normal liver tissue. The receptors here all came from a woman in her 30s with primary liver carcinoma and hepatitis B virus infection.

The sample holds one count of this clonotype. The junction departs from germline at one end; a sequencing error may be responsible. The chain couples TRBV4-2 to TRBJ2-4, with D perhaps TRBD1 or TRBD2 (6 bases each). The V gene's germline CDR1 is LGHNA and CDR2 YNFKEQ. This CDR3 contains 20 residues. CDR3 in amino acids: CASSQRGPRRGPGDENIQYF. For the CDR3, the DNA is TGTGCTAGCAGCCAAAGAGGGCCACGGCGGGGTCCAGGGGACGAAAACATTCAGTACTTC.

V gene TRBV11-2 combines with J gene TRBJ2-5, with D tentatively TRBD1 (6 bases). Germline V lookup: CDR1 SGHAT, CDR2 FQNNGV. The CDR3 contains 13 residues. V dropped 5 bases and J dropped 6 bases, with 13 bases sitting between them. CDR3 sequence (DNA): TGTGCCAGCAGCGCTCCAGGGGTAAAGACCCAGTACTTC. The encoded protein is CASSAPGVKTQYF.

As to this clonotype: An end of the junction differs from the germline gene, which may be a read error. The genes are TRBV29-1 and TRBJ2-2; D uncertain. Germline V gene data show CDR1 as SQVTM and CDR2 as ANQGSEA. The CDR3 spans 12 residues. The CDR3 here is CSARRNTVELLF. The CDR3 DNA sequence: TGCAGCGCTCGACGGAACACCGTGGAGCTGCTTTTT.

Of note for this clonotype: The conserved final phenylalanine or tryptophan is absent from the CDR3, which likely points to a read error. The chain is built from TRBV4-3 and TRBJ2-1, with no clear D. The germline V gene has CDR1 LGHNA and CDR2 YSLEER. The CDR3 is 13 residues long. Here the CDR3 DNA reads TGCGCCAGCAGCCAAGATGCCTACAATGGGCAGTTCCTC. This encodes CASSQDAYNGQFL.

A remark on this clonotype: The germline gene is not matched at one end of the junction; a read error may be the cause. The chain's CDR3 is CSSSLVTEAFF. CDR3 nucleotide sequence: TGTTCCAGCAGCCTCGTGACAGAAGCTTTCTTT. V and J are TRBV11-2 and TRBJ1-1; D is ambiguous. Germline assignment: CDR1 SGHAT and CDR2 FQNNGV. This CDR3 comprises 11 residues.

This clonotype appeared many times. The rearrangement uses TRBV12-3 or TRBV12-4 and TRBJ2-3; D not certain. The length of the CDR3 is 15 residues. V lost 6 bases and J lost 0, with 13 bases in between. CDR3 bases: TGTGCCAGCAGCCTCTTTGAATGGAGCACAGATACGCAGTATTTT. As protein: CASSLFEWSTDTQYF.

Turning to this clonotype: An end of the junction does not agree with germline; a read error may underlie this. This chain uses TRBV28 with TRBJ2-2; possible D gene TRBD2, 5 bases. The germline gives CDR1 MDHEN, CDR2 SYDVKM. The CDR3 contains 13 residues. The CDR3 DNA reads as TGTGCCAGCAGTTTAAGTGGCATCGGGGAGCTGTTGTTT. Encoded protein: CASSLSGIGELLF. Drawing the rest from reference TRBV28 and TRBJ2-2, the complete variable domain is DVKVTQSSRYLVKRTGEKVFLECVQDMDHENMFWYRQDPGLGLRLIYFSYDVKMKEKGDIPEGYSVSREKKERFSLILESASTNQTSMYLCASSLSGIGELLFGEGSRLTVL.

Turning to this clonotype: A read error is possible here, since a much larger clone lies one base away. The chain couples TRBV4-1 to TRBJ2-7; D is unclear. The germline V and J ends were trimmed by 1 base and 3 bases, with 7 bases remaining between them. CDR1 MGHRA and CDR2 YSYEKL come from the germline V gene. The CDR3 length is 13 residues. CDR3 protein: CASSQVIDYEQYF. CDR3 sequence (DNA): TGCGCCAGCAGCCAAGTGATAGACTACGAGCAGTACTTC.

As regards this clonotype: An end of the junction differs from the germline gene, which may be a read error. V and J are TRBV11-2 and TRBJ2-1; perhaps TRBD2 as D (5 bases). The CDR3 has 16 amino acids. Germline values: CDR1 SGHAT, CDR2 FQNNGV. CDR3 coding DNA: TGTGCCAGCGGCTTAGGCGTAGGGAGTTCCTACAAAGAGCAGTTCTTC. Translating it yields CASGLGVGSSYKEQFF.

Here the CDR3 reads CASCYISLYEQYF. Written as DNA, the CDR3 is TGTGCCAGTTGTTACATAAGCCTCTACGAGCAGTACTTC. The gene calls are TRBV6-2 or TRBV6-3 and TRBJ2-7; D not certain. The CDR3 length is 13 residues. CDR1 and CDR2 from the germline V gene are MNHEY and SVGEGT. Deletions cut 9 bases from V and 3 bases from J, with 15 bases between.

Written as DNA, the CDR3 is TGCAGTGCCACGGGGGGGACTAGCGGGAGGCTGGACTACAATGAGCAGTTCTTC. The encoded protein is CSATGGTSGRLDYNEQFF. The V call is TRBV20-1, the J call TRBJ2-1; 15 nucleotides align to TRBD2. With 6 bases clipped from V and 3 bases from J, the junction kept 12 bases outside the gene matches. The CDR3 runs 18 residues. The V gene's germline CDR1 is DFQATT and CDR2 SNEGSKA (reference sequence).

This chain joins TRBV18 and TRBJ2-7; D tentatively reads TRBD1 or TRBD2 (5 bases each). The V end was cut by 2 bases, the J end by 4 bases, with 21 bases between. CDR3 length: 17 residues. Germline V gene data show CDR1 as KGHSH and CDR2 as LQKENI. CDR3 DNA sequence: TGTGCCAGCTCACCAAGTCGGGGCTTCAAAACACCTTACGAGCAGTACTTC. It encodes CASSPSRGFKTPYEQYF.

This clonotype has ten or more counts. This sequence joins TRBV29-1 and TRBJ2-5; D not certain. CDR1 and CDR2 from the germline V gene are SQVTM and ANQGSEA. V was trimmed by 4 bases and J by 3 bases, leaving 12 bases between them. The CDR3 extends over 13 amino acids. CDR3 residues: CSVGSSAKETQYF. DNA for the CDR3: TGCAGCGTTGGCTCGTCTGCCAAAGAGACCCAGTACTTC.